This section outlines one T cell receptor (beta chain) sequence together with its context. The sample is drawn from a study of shared clonotypes between healthy human individuals. Germline-derived CDR1 and CDR2 are MDHEN and SYDVKM. Trimming took off 7 bases at V and 3 bases at J, with 24 bases between the two ends. This CDR3 region has 17 residues. The protocol was immunoSEQ multiplex PCR, while the TCRdb copy is restricted to in-frame clones and leaves out a portion. The data contain 2 million to 2.5 million clones, roughly 95% of them seen just once; the ten biggest clones take up approximately 0.13%.

The chain employs TRBV28 and TRBJ1-1, with D possibly being TRBD1 (6 bases). Material for sequencing was naive CD4+ T cells sorted from blood. Regarding subset: CD45RA+ positively selected. The receptor's source is a man aged 18 to 29 in good health. The CDR3: CASNHVWKGGKDTEAFF. In DNA form, the CDR3 reads TGTGCCAGCAATCACGTTTGGAAGGGGGGCAAGGACACTGAAGCTTTCTTT.